This T cell receptor (beta chain) was retrieved from a study of blood T cell repertoires in COVID-19. Study context: The study drew acute and convalescent COVID-19 samples from the United States, Italy and Spain.

Trimming cost V 3 bases and J 7 bases; bases outside gene matches: 5. CDR1 is SEHNR and CDR2 is FQNEAQ in the germline V gene (reference sequence). The CDR3 covers 15 residues. Methods used by the authors: Estimated nucleated cell counts came from reference gene primer amplification. Assay: immunoSEQ multiplex PCR; the TCRdb copy retains only in-frame clones and omits some. V, J and clone size derive from that table, while D and trimming were established from the DNA sequence. The table shows 96,000 or so clones, with approximately 91% occurring only once. The material sequenced was peripheral blood. This clonotype was obtained from a man between 60 and 75 years old with acute or convalescent COVID-19. The J gene is TRBJ1-4, the V gene TRBV7-9; 10 nucleotides match TRBD1. CDR3 region: CASSLAGTGAEKLFF. In DNA, the CDR3 is TGTGCCAGCAGCTTGGCCGGGACAGGGGCTGAAAAACTGTTTTTT.